Following are 10 T cell receptor beta chains from one sample sequenced in a study of T cell changes during pregnancy in multiple sclerosis. The data were produced by immunoSEQ multiplex PCR, yet TCRdb's version contains in-frame clones alone and is incomplete. This table holds 60,000 to 80,000 clones, 75% to 90% found once. The starting material was peripheral blood, obtained before pregnancy. All receptors come from a female donor with multiple sclerosis, enrolled in a pregnancy study.

CDR3 amino acids: CASSRDSHSDIYGYTF. In DNA, the CDR3 is TGCGCCAGCAGCCGGGACAGCCATTCCGATATCTATGGCTACACCTTC. The chain is built from TRBV5-1 and TRBJ1-2; 7 bases fit TRBD1. V lost 4 bases, J lost 4 bases, and 13 bases stayed unmatched. Germline CDR1 is SGHRS and CDR2 is YFSETQ. This CDR3 contains 16 residues.

The chain couples TRBV5-1 to TRBJ2-3; D unclear. This CDR3 is 13 amino acids long. The germline V and J ends were trimmed by 2 bases and 2 bases, with 6 bases remaining between them. The V gene's germline CDR1 is SGHRS and CDR2 YFSETQ. This chain's CDR3 is CASSLTTTDTQYF. CDR3 nucleotides: TGCGCCAGCAGCTTAACTACCACAGATACGCAGTATTTT.

This chain links TRBV27 with TRBJ1-1; D remains ambiguous. CDR3 length: 15 residues. V was clipped by 6 bases and J by 4 bases, with 18 bases between them. Looked up from germline, CDR1 is MNHEY and CDR2 is SMNVEV (reference sequence). CDR3 sequence reads: CASSRAHLGSTEAFF. The CDR3 DNA is TGTGCCAGCAGCCGAGCACACCTCGGGAGCACTGAAGCTTTCTTT.

The chain combines TRBV10-1 with TRBJ1-2; possible D gene TRBD1, 5 bases. The CDR3 consists of 14 residues. V dropped 7 bases and J dropped 3 bases, with 15 bases sitting between them. Germline assignment: CDR1 WNHNN and CDR2 SYGVQD (reference sequence). As DNA, the CDR3 is TGCGCCAGCATGTTCGGCAGGGAGGACTATGGCTACACCTTC. This codes for CASMFGREDYGYTF.

V is TRBV29-1 and J is TRBJ2-2; TRBD2 might be the D (5 bases). Trimming pared 3 bases from V and 7 bases from J, leaving 12 bases between. The CDR3 runs to 13 residues. Germline loops: CDR1 SQVTM, CDR2 ANQGSEA. CDR3 loop: CSVDRGGGGELFF. CDR3 bases: TGCAGCGTTGACCGCGGAGGCGGCGGGGAGCTGTTTTTT.

Regarding this clone: One base away lies a much larger clone, so this may be a sequencing read error. The gene calls are TRBV7-2 and TRBJ1-2; D is uncertain. Trimming took off 4 bases at V and 4 bases at J, with 4 bases between the two ends. Germline-derived CDR1 and CDR2 are SGHTA and FQGNSA. The CDR3 is made up of 11 amino acids. The CDR3 DNA reads as TGTGCCAGCAGCTCCTCCTATGGCTACACCTTC. This codes for CASSSSYGYTF.

The chain joins TRBV4-1 to TRBJ1-3; no clear D. Germline V gives CDR1 MGHRA, CDR2 YSYEKL. This CDR3 comprises 16 residues. V gave up 2 bases and J gave up 2 bases, with 13 bases separating them. The DNA for the CDR3 is TGCGCCAGCAGCCAACCGGAGGGAAACCCTGGAAACACCATATATTTT. Translation gives CASSQPEGNPGNTIYF.

The chain has TRBV7-9 and TRBJ1-1, with D possibly matching TRBD1 (5 bases). Germline V lookup: CDR1 SEHNR, CDR2 FQNEAQ (reference sequence). The CDR3 runs 12 residues. V was shortened by 5 bases and J by 7 bases, with 11 bases between the two germline ends. As DNA, the CDR3 is TGTGCCAGCAGCCCAGGGCATAGTGAAGCTTTCTTT. Protein product: CASSPGHSEAFF.

The genes are TRBV11-3 and TRBJ2-5, with D possibly being TRBD1 (6 bases). Deletions cut 5 bases from V and 2 bases from J, with 12 bases between. There are 14 residues in the CDR3. Germline loops: CDR1 SGHNT, CDR2 YENEEA. The chain's CDR3 is CASSGDIGQETQYF. In DNA form, the CDR3 reads TGTGCCAGCAGCGGGGACATCGGACAAGAGACCCAGTACTTC.

This chain uses TRBV5-1 with TRBJ2-6, with 9 bases that match TRBD1. V was clipped by 4 bases and J by 1 base; unmatched bases: 24. The CDR3 is 23 residues long. Germline loops: CDR1 SGHRS, CDR2 YFSETQ. Written as DNA, the CDR3 is TGCGCCAGCAGCCATCACCTTAATACGGGACAGGGTCCGGGGAAATCTGGGGCCAACGTCCTGACTTTC. This codes for CASSHHLNTGQGPGKSGANVLTF.